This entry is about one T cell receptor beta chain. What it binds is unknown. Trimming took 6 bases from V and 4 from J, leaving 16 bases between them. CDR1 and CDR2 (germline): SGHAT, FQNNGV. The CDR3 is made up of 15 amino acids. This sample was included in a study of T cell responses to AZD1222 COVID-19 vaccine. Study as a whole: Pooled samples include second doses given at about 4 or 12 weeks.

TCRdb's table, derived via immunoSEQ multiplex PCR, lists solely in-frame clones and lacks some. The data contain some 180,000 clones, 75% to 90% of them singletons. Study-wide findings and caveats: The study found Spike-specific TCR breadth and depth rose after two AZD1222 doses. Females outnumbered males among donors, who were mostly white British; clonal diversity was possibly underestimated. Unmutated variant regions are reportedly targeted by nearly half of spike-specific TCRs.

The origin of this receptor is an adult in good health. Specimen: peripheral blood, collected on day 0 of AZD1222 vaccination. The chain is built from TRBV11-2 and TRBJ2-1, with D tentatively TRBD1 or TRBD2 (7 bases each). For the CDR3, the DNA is TGTGCCAGCAGTTGGAGGGAGGGGGCTTACAATGAGCAGTTCTTC. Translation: CASSWREGAYNEQFF.